Shown below are 26 T cell receptor beta chains from a single sample sequenced in a study of T cells in Graves' hyperthyroidism and ophthalmopathy. RNA transcripts yielded amplified TCR beta CDR3 regions. First-round RT-PCR targeting the TCR CDR3 was performed with the HTBI primer set. One entry per CDR3 protein, called by TCRdb with MiXCR from the multiplex PCR reads. Of hundreds of thousands of distinct CDR3 sequences detected, around 38% appear once; the ten largest clones hold approximately 10%. Specimen: blood. These receptors came from a man aged 18 to 30 with Graves' hyperthyroidism.

This chain joins TRBV24-1 and TRBJ2-6; perhaps D is TRBD1 or TRBD2 (5 bases each). The CDR3 spans 16 residues. V lost 4 bases and J 2 bases, leaving 11 bases between the germline ends. Per the germline V gene, CDR1 is KGHDR and CDR2 is SFDVKD. CDR3 sequence reads: CATSDTGTTGANVLTF. CDR3 in DNA: TGTGCCACCAGTGACACCGGGACCACTGGGGCCAACGTCCTGACTTTC.

This clonotype was recorded only once. This chain uses TRBV4-1 with TRBJ1-1; a possible D gene is TRBD1 (5 bases). CDR1 and CDR2 from the germline V gene are MGHRA and YSYEKL. V lost 0 bases, J lost 11 bases, and 16 bases lay in between. The CDR3 sequence is 14 residues long. CDR3 amino acids: CASSQDRDFGGAFF. The DNA for the CDR3 is TGCGCCAGCAGCCAAGATAGGGATTTCGGGGGGGCTTTCTTT.

Turning to this clonotype: One base away lies a much larger clone, so this may be a sequencing read error. This likely comes from a read error, as the CDR3 has no conserved phenylalanine or tryptophan at its end. The limits of the CDR3 on the DNA are not certain, so only TCRdb's listed CDR3 is given. V and J are TRBV2 and TRBJ2-5. The CDR3 sequence runs 8 residues, both termini included. Per the germline V gene, CDR1 is SNHLY and CDR2 is FYNNEI. CDR3 sequence reads: CARSEHRP.

Worth noting for this clonotype: It is unclear where the CDR3 begins or ends on the DNA, so no DNA is shown, and the CDR3 is as TCRdb lists it. V and J are TRBV11-3 and TRBJ2-6; the tabulated D call, TRBD1, remains unverified against the DNA. 22 amino acids form the CDR3, both terminal residues included. Germline V gives CDR1 SGHNT, CDR2 YENEEA. The CDR3: CASSIYLCSVQQGGTGANVLTF.

The chain recombines TRBV7-9 with TRBJ1-4; D is perhaps TRBD1 (6 bases). This CDR3 has 14 amino acids. V lost 7 bases, J lost 8 bases, and 17 bases lay in between. From germline, CDR1 is SEHNR and CDR2 FQNEAQ (reference sequence). The CDR3: CASTLEGGREKLFF. The CDR3 DNA reads TGTGCCAGCACCCTCGAGGGGGGACGAGAAAAACTGTTTTTT.

The chain employs TRBV5-1 and TRBJ2-7, with 8 bases identical to TRBD1. The CDR3 totals 15 residues. From germline, CDR1 is SGHRS and CDR2 YFSETQ. The trim removed 0 bases at V and 3 bases at J, leaving 5 bases unmatched. CDR3 DNA: TGCGCCAGCAGCTTGGCCGATGACAGGGGCTACGAGCAGTACTTC. This codes for CASSLADDRGYEQYF.

In this sample, this clonotype turned up a few times. The rearrangement links TRBV6-1 to TRBJ1-1, with D hard to call. The CDR3 spans 14 residues. Germline values: CDR1 MNHNS, CDR2 SASEGT. Trimming cost V 5 bases and J 1 base, with 11 bases left between them. This CDR3 reads CASSFRVANTEAFF. CDR3 DNA sequence: TGTGCCAGCAGTTTCCGAGTTGCGAACACTGAAGCTTTCTTT.

The table lists this clonotype with many counts. The chain employs TRBV24-1 and TRBJ2-7; D ambiguous. The V gene's germline CDR1 is KGHDR and CDR2 SFDVKD. The CDR3 runs 13 residues. Trimming took off 5 bases at V and 2 bases at J, with 9 bases between the two ends. CDR3 sequence: CATSAAATYEQYF. The CDR3 nucleotides read TGTGCCACCAGTGCGGCGGCAACCTACGAGCAGTACTTC.

This clonotype was counted ten times or more. The chain is built from TRBV15 and TRBJ2-7; the D gene could be TRBD1 or TRBD2 (6 bases each). Germline values: CDR1 LNHNV, CDR2 YYDKDF (reference sequence). V lost 0 bases and J lost 5, with 14 bases in between. The CDR3 contains 15 residues. Here the CDR3 reads CATSRDLGGLNEQYF. DNA for the CDR3: TGTGCCACCAGCAGAGATCTTGGGGGGCTCAACGAGCAGTACTTC.

This rearrangement joins TRBV2 to TRBJ2-7; D perhaps matches TRBD1 (6 bases). Germline V gene lookup returns CDR1 SNHLY and CDR2 FYNNEI. V lost 8 bases and J lost 5, with 16 bases in between. The CDR3 loop spans 13 amino acids. The CDR3 protein is CASSLHRDNEQYF. The DNA for the CDR3 is TGTGCCAGCTCCCTTCACAGGGACAACGAGCAGTACTTC. Filled out from reference TRBV2 and TRBJ2-7, the complete variable domain reads EPEVTQTPSHQVTQMGQEVILRCVPISNHLYFYWYRQILGQKVEFLVSFYNNEISEKSEIFDDQFSVERPDGSNFTLKIRSTKLEDSAMYFCASSLHRDNEQYFGPGTRLTVT.

Only a few counts were recorded for this clonotype. The chain has TRBV6-6 and TRBJ1-1, with a weak D call TRBD1 (5 bases). The V and J ends lost 6 bases and 5 bases respectively, with 13 bases between them. The CDR3 loop spans 13 amino acids. Germline V gene sequence: CDR1 MNHNY, CDR2 SVGAGI (reference sequence). The CDR3 region has the DNA TGTGCCAGCAGCGGCACAGGTAAAACTGAAGCTTTCTTT. Translation gives CASSGTGKTEAFF.

The chain employs TRBV15 and TRBJ2-5; the D is unclear. In germline, CDR1 is LNHNV, CDR2 YYDKDF (reference sequence). This CDR3 region has 13 residues. Trimming stripped 3 bases from V and 2 bases from J, with 7 bases between. CDR3 sequence: CATSSMIQETQYF. The CDR3 DNA reads as TGTGCCACCAGCAGTATGATTCAAGAGACCCAGTACTTC.

This clonotype occurred a few times. This chain joins TRBV15 and TRBJ1-2; a possible D gene is TRBD1 (5 bases). The germline CDR1 and CDR2 sequences are LNHNV and YYDKDF (reference sequence). The CDR3 sequence is 13 residues long. Trimming left V 3 bases short and J 3 bases short, with 8 bases between. The CDR3 is CATSSEGDYGYTF. CDR3 bases: TGTGCCACCAGCAGCGAAGGGGACTATGGCTACACCTTC.

The chain combines TRBV10-3 with TRBJ2-7; 8 bases map to TRBD2. Germline-derived CDR1 and CDR2 are ENHRY and SYGVKD. The CDR3 loop spans 18 amino acids. V shed 2 bases, J shed 2 bases, and the junction held 14 bases outside the gene matches. CDR3 sequence reads: CAISERGNSGTLTYEQYF. CDR3 nucleotides: TGTGCCATCAGTGAGAGGGGGAATAGCGGGACCCTAACCTACGAGCAGTACTTC.

This clonotype appeared many times. The genes are TRBV10-2 and TRBJ1-6; 7 nucleotides match TRBD1. Unmatched junction bases numbered 9, after V lost 4 bases and J lost 9 bases. CDR3 length: 15 residues. Germline V gene lookup returns CDR1 WSHSY and CDR2 SAAADI. CDR3: CASSVQQGIGSPLHF. Here the CDR3 DNA reads TGCGCCAGCAGTGTACAACAGGGGATCGGTTCACCCCTCCACTTT.

V gene TRBV12-3 or TRBV12-4 combines with J gene TRBJ2-7; unclear D gene. The ends were cut back, 2 bases at V and 0 bases at J, with 8 bases in the middle. This CDR3 region has 14 residues. The CDR3 protein is CASSLPRNSYEQYF. CDR3 nucleotides: TGTGCCAGCAGTTTACCACGAAACTCCTACGAGCAGTACTTC.

A word on this clonotype: This clone may be a read error of a much larger clone one base away. The rearrangement links TRBV9 to TRBJ2-5; D is undetermined. This CDR3 is built from 12 residues. Germline-derived CDR1 and CDR2 are SGDLS and YYNGEE. Trimming took 5 bases from V and 1 from J, leaving 6 bases between them. CDR3 sequence reads: CASRRTQETQYF. CDR3 nucleotides: TGTGCCAGCAGGAGGACCCAAGAGACCCAGTACTTC.

The chain combines TRBV29-1 with TRBJ2-7, with unresolved D. The V gene's germline CDR1 is SQVTM and CDR2 ANQGSEA. The CDR3 covers 12 residues. The V and J ends lost 7 bases and 0 bases respectively, with 10 bases between them. As DNA, the CDR3 is TGCAGCGGCCTGGGCAGCTCCTACGAGCAGTACTTC. The encoded protein is CSGLGSSYEQYF.

The chain links TRBV7-3 to TRBJ2-3; 9 nucleotides match TRBD2. V was pared by 5 bases and J by 4 bases, with 4 bases of the junction left unmatched. Germline CDR1 and CDR2: SGHTA and FQGTGA. The CDR3 is 14 residues long. The CDR3 here is CASSHGTSSDTQYF. In DNA form, the CDR3 reads TGTGCCAGCAGCCACGGGACTAGCTCAGATACGCAGTATTTT.

V is TRBV9 and J is TRBJ2-5; D perhaps matches TRBD2 (5 bases). V lost 3 bases, J lost 4 bases, and 10 bases lay in between. This CDR3 is built from 13 residues. Germline V gene sequence: CDR1 SGDLS, CDR2 YYNGEE. CDR3 loop: CASSARTGETQYF. The CDR3 DNA reads TGTGCCAGCAGCGCCCGGACTGGAGAGACCCAGTACTTC.

This rearrangement joins TRBV12-3 or TRBV12-4 to TRBJ2-7; D possibly corresponds to TRBD2 (5 bases). The CDR3 length is 13 residues. V lost 4 bases to trimming and J lost 6 bases, with 13 bases between them. The CDR3 spells CASSWGSALEQYF. The DNA of the CDR3 is TGTGCCAGCAGTTGGGGTAGCGCGCTCGAGCAGTACTTC.

The chain links TRBV7-2 to TRBJ1-3; possibly TRBD1 for D (5 bases). The CDR3 totals 15 residues. Germline CDR1 is SGHTA and CDR2 is FQGNSA. Trimming left V 4 bases short and J 0 bases short, with 10 bases between. This CDR3 reads CASSSRGPSGNTIYF. In nucleotides, the CDR3 is TGTGCCAGCAGCTCTAGGGGCCCCTCTGGAAACACCATATATTTT.

As concerns this clonotype: Relative to the germline gene, one junction end is altered; a read error may explain this. This chain joins TRBV11-2 and TRBJ1-1, with TRBD1 matching over 9 bases. CDR3 size: 14 residues. Per the germline V gene, CDR1 is SGHAT and CDR2 is FQNNGV. The CDR3 spells CASSLGQGDTGAFF. For the CDR3, the DNA is TGTGCCAGCAGCTTAGGACAGGGGGATACTGGAGCTTTCTTT.

This clonotype was seen a handful of times. The chain joins TRBV5-1 to TRBJ1-6; TRBD1 is a possible D gene (5 bases). CDR1 is SGHRS, CDR2 YFSETQ, per germline. V was trimmed by 4 bases and J by 8 bases, leaving 19 bases between them. This CDR3 has 16 residues. The chain's CDR3 is CASSQVGGAEDSPLHF. CDR3 sequence (DNA): TGCGCCAGCAGCCAAGTTGGAGGGGCAGAGGATTCACCCCTCCACTTT.

As to this clonotype: The final CDR3 position lacks the conserved phenylalanine or tryptophan, pointing to a likely read error. No DNA is shown, since the ends of the CDR3 on it are uncertain; the CDR3 is the one TCRdb lists. This chain uses TRBV20-1 with TRBJ1-4. The CDR3 sequence runs 12 residues, both termini included. The germline CDR1 and CDR2 sequences are DFQATT and SNEGSKA (reference sequence). This CDR3 is CSARDAGGWLIL.

This clonotype has at least ten counts. The gene calls are TRBV15 and TRBJ2-2, with TRBD2 matching 7 bases. The V segment lost 4 bases and the J segment 0 bases; nucleotides outside the gene matches: 11. This CDR3 contains 18 residues. CDR1 and CDR2 from the germline V gene are LNHNV and YYDKDF (reference sequence). Here the CDR3 reads CATSIFPLAAPNTGELFF. CDR3 nucleotide sequence: TGTGCCACCAGCATATTCCCTCTAGCGGCCCCGAACACCGGGGAGCTGTTTTTT.